This entry is about one T cell receptor (beta chain). As yet, its antigen is unknown. Its ends do not fully match the called genes, so a read error is possible. This specimen belongs to a study of human T cells and chemical hapten exposure. The library attached unique molecular identifiers to individual cDNA molecules. In the original processing: Sample-level TCR yields exhibited a median of around 90,000, with a range of roughly 23,224 to 700,000. TCRdb passed the RACE reads through MiXCR, listing each CDR3 protein once. TCRdb's processing, not the study's, gives the V and J calls here. The data contain under 95,000 distinct CDR3 sequences, approximately 9.7% of them singletons. Looked up from germline, CDR1 is SGHRS and CDR2 is YFSETQ. This CDR3 is 15 amino acids long. Time point of the sample: healthy volunteer bleed at 2 weeks. Total RNA was isolated from whole blood that had not been fractionated.

Broader study findings: No alteration of TCRs above 1 in 1000 frequency was seen with DPC sensitization.

The sample taken for sequencing was whole blood. This clonotype originated in a female donor in good health. Some clones in this sample may be carry-over from other donors' samples. The chain recombines TRBV5-1 with TRBJ2-3; TRBD1 agrees at 10 bases. The CDR3 is CTSSRDRGSTDTQYF. CDR3 DNA: TGCACCAGCAGCAGGGACAGGGGAAGCACAGATACGCAGTATTTT.